These 10 T cell receptor beta chains came from one sample sequenced in a study of cytomegalovirus exposure and HLA in healthy donors. The study ran its PCR with 60 Vbeta and 13 Jbeta primers. Generated by immunoSEQ multiplex PCR, the TCRdb table keeps only in-frame clones and is missing some. This sample has 110,000 or so clones; about 80% occur once, and the top ten carry approximately 2%. Sequencing was done on a sample of PBMCs. The receptors derive from a man between 25 and 39 years old in good health and CMV-seronegative.

V is TRBV5-1 and J is TRBJ1-1; no clear D. The CDR3 covers 15 residues. Germline CDR1 SGHRS, CDR2 YFSETQ. Trimming left V 3 bases short and J 4 bases short, with 16 bases between. The CDR3 DNA is TGCGCCAGCAGCTCACAATCGGGCGGGAGCACTGAAGCTTTCTTT. It specifies CASSSQSGGSTEAFF.

The rearrangement uses TRBV7-9 and TRBJ2-5; 9 positions match TRBD1. V gave up 6 bases and J gave up 12 bases; unmatched junction bases: 17. Germline V lookup: CDR1 SEHNR, CDR2 FQNEAQ (reference sequence). This CDR3 comprises 15 residues. CDR3 residues: CASSSLRDREFNEYF. The CDR3 DNA is TGTGCCAGCAGTTCCCTCCGGGACAGGGAATTTAACGAGTACTTC.

This clone was picked up one time. This sequence joins TRBV19 and TRBJ2-4, with TRBD2 matching 9 bases. The CDR3 consists of 16 residues. Losses at the gene ends were 4 bases for V and 9 bases for J; bases not matched to a gene: 13. Germline V CDR1 and CDR2: LNHDA, SQIVND (reference sequence). The CDR3 reads CASSKPGLAETRIQYF. The CDR3 DNA sequence: TGTGCCAGTAGTAAACCGGGACTAGCAGAGACACGCATTCAGTACTTC. Full variable domain (remainder filled in from reference TRBV19 and TRBJ2-4): DGGITQSPKYLFRKEGQNVTLSCEQNLNHDAMYWYRQDPGQGLRLIYYSQIVNDFQKGDIAEGYSVSREKKESFPLTVTSAQKNPTAFYLCASSKPGLAETRIQYFGAGTRLSVL.

V and J are TRBV18 and TRBJ2-3; 11 positions agree with TRBD2. Germline CDR1 reads KGHSH; CDR2 reads LQKENI. The CDR3 consists of 16 residues. J lost 0 bases, V lost 3 bases, and 2 bases had no gene match. CDR3 in amino acids: CASSPSGRASTDTQYF. The CDR3 coding sequence is TGTGCCAGCTCACCTAGCGGGAGGGCTAGCACAGATACGCAGTATTTT.

The chain is built from TRBV9 and TRBJ1-1, with 11 bases lining up with TRBD1. V lost 0 bases to trimming and J lost 9 bases; unmatched junction nucleotides: 1. This CDR3 has 13 amino acids. Germline V CDR1 and CDR2: SGDLS, YYNGEE. CDR3 coding DNA: TGTGCCAGCAGCGTAGGGACAGGGGGCAAAGCTTTCTTT. Translation: CASSVGTGGKAFF.

J is TRBJ2-3 and V is TRBV28, with 11 bases fitting TRBD2. Losses at the gene ends were 3 bases for V and 4 bases for J; bases not matched to a gene: 6. Germline-derived CDR1 and CDR2 are MDHEN and SYDVKM. There are 16 residues in the CDR3. CDR3 sequence reads: CASSFPLAGGADTQYF. CDR3 in DNA: TGTGCCAGCAGTTTTCCCCTAGCGGGAGGCGCAGATACGCAGTATTTT.

The V gene is TRBV5-1, the J gene TRBJ1-4; D is unclear. V was shortened by 4 bases and J by 8 bases, with 15 bases between the two germline ends. CDR3 length: 14 amino acids. Looked up from germline, CDR1 is SGHRS and CDR2 is YFSETQ. CDR3 loop: CASSLTTTREKLFF. CDR3 in DNA: TGCGCCAGCAGCCTCACCACCACCAGGGAAAAACTGTTTTTT.

This clone was recorded once. The chain has TRBV5-1 and TRBJ1-1; D is unresolved. Germline V gene sequence: CDR1 SGHRS, CDR2 YFSETQ. V was cut by 1 base and J by 1 base, with 5 bases left in between. The CDR3 is made up of 13 amino acids. CDR3 amino acids: CASSLPENTEAFF. The CDR3 DNA reads TGCGCCAGCAGCTTGCCAGAGAACACTGAAGCTTTCTTT.

The genes are TRBV27 and TRBJ1-1; 8 bases line up with TRBD1. CDR1 MNHEY and CDR2 SMNVEV come from the germline V gene (reference sequence). This CDR3 contains 15 residues. V dropped 6 bases and J dropped 0; count of bases not matched to a gene: 6. Here the CDR3 reads CASRVGQGVNTEAFF. The CDR3 DNA reads as TGTGCCAGCAGGGTCGGACAGGGCGTGAACACTGAAGCTTTCTTT.

This chain connects TRBV14 to TRBJ2-3, with TRBD1 matching over 8 bases. The CDR3 has 15 residues. Unmatched junction bases numbered 11, after V lost 5 bases and J lost 7 bases. Per the germline V gene, CDR1 is SGHDN and CDR2 is FVKESK. The CDR3 spells CASSSQSGTGNTQYF. CDR3 nucleotides: TGTGCCAGCAGCTCGCAGTCCGGGACAGGAAATACGCAGTATTTT.